This T cell receptor delta chain was retrieved from a study of DNA immune sequencing with unique molecular identifiers. A 32-plex genomic DNA assay used primers for all 8 TRDV and 4 TRDJ genes. Adapter PCR followed 2 to 3 barcoding PCR cycles that attached a 12-nucleotide UMI. TCRdb redid clone calling on the multiplex PCR reads using CATT. The sample gives some 4,300 delta-chain clones, roughly 12% of which show up once; roughly 52% is in the top ten. This CDR3 region has 19 residues. The V gene's germline CDR1 is TSWWSYY and CDR2 QGS. Trimming at V came to 4 bases and at J to 0 bases, leaving 14 bases not matched to a gene. Whole-study results and caveats: Healthy donor TRD clonotypes most often used TRDV2 joined to TRDJ1. TRD diversity varied, with several healthy donors highly oligoclonal.

Of note for this clone: The target antigen is unknown.

Sequencing was carried out using gamma-delta T cells enriched from blood buffy coat, or unenriched PBMCs (not recorded which). This chain uses TRDV1 with TRDJ1; TRDD3 matches at 10 bases. The J gene was missing in TCRdb and was found by matching the end of the DNA to germline. This clonotype was obtained from a human donor in good health. For the CDR3, the DNA is TGTGCTCTTGGGGTCGTGACGGGGGGGATACGCGGGTACACCGATAAACTCATCTTT. Translation: CALGVVTGGIRGYTDKLIF.